Below, 18 T cell receptor beta chains from the same sample are listed, as sequenced in a study of OX40 agonist ivuxolimab in advanced cancers. Libraries were prepared by immunoSEQ multiplex PCR; TCRdb keeps only in-frame clonotypes and omits some of them. Altogether around 75,000 clones are present, around 90% being singletons, with the ten largest covering 2% to 2.5%. Specimen: CD4+ or CD8+ T cells sorted from blood, collected in a trial of the OX40 agonist ivuxolimab. Source of these receptors: an adult with an advanced solid tumor such as melanoma, head and neck, liver or kidney cancer.

The chain uses TRBV28 and TRBJ2-1; D is possibly TRBD2 (7 bases). Per germline, CDR1 MDHEN and CDR2 SYDVKM. Trimming cost V 7 bases and J 7 bases, with 20 bases left between them. The CDR3 has 15 residues. The CDR3 sequence: CASIRIGGAGNEQFF. CDR3 coding DNA: TGTGCCAGCATCAGAATAGGGGGGGCAGGTAATGAGCAGTTCTTC.

The chain couples TRBV11-2 to TRBJ1-1; D unresolved. The CDR3 runs 12 residues. Germline values: CDR1 SGHAT, CDR2 FQNNGV. Trimming took 5 bases from V and 3 from J, leaving 7 bases between them. The CDR3 region has the DNA TGTGCCAGCAGCCGTCGGCACACTGAAGCTTTCTTT. Translation: CASSRRHTEAFF.

The chain employs TRBV5-1 and TRBJ1-4, with TRBD1 matching over 10 bases. The CDR3 has 14 amino acids. The germline CDR1 and CDR2 sequences are SGHRS and YFSETQ. The V and J ends lost 4 bases and 7 bases, in that order; junction bases with no gene match: 4. The CDR3 here is CASSEDRGAEKLFF. The CDR3 nucleotides read TGCGCCAGCAGCGAGGACAGGGGGGCTGAAAAACTGTTTTTT.

DNA of the CDR3: TGTGCCAGCAGTTTATCGGGGGGGCAGACAGATACGCAGTATTTT. Protein sequence: CASSLSGGQTDTQYF. The rearrangement joins TRBV28 to TRBJ2-3, with 8 bases fitting TRBD2. J was trimmed by 3 bases and V by 1 base; bases with no gene match: 3. The CDR3 loop spans 15 amino acids. Germline V gene sequence: CDR1 MDHEN, CDR2 SYDVKM. Combining the CDR3 with reference TRBV28 and TRBJ2-3 gives the whole variable domain DVKVTQSSRYLVKRTGEKVFLECVQDMDHENMFWYRQDPGLGLRLIYFSYDVKMKEKGDIPEGYSVSREKKERFSLILESASTNQTSMYLCASSLSGGQTDTQYFGPGTRLTVL.

The sample holds a few counts of this clone. The CDR3 reads CASSASSGNRETQYF. CDR3 DNA: TGTGCCAGCAGCGCTTCTAGCGGGAATCGCGAGACCCAGTACTTC. The chain uses TRBV5-4 and TRBJ2-5, with 9 bases aligning to TRBD2. Trimming at V came to 4 bases and at J to 5 bases, leaving 9 bases not matched to a gene. The germline gives CDR1 SGHNT, CDR2 YYREEE (reference sequence). This CDR3 region has 15 residues.

Written as DNA, the CDR3 is TGTGCCAGCAGCCCTCTTATCGGCGGACGGAACACTGAAGCTTTCTTT. This codes for CASSPLIGGRNTEAFF. The chain links TRBV5-5 to TRBJ1-1; D is uncertain. Germline V CDR1 and CDR2: SGHKS, YYEKEE (reference sequence). The length of the CDR3 is 16 residues. V was shortened by 4 bases and J by 1 base, with 17 bases between the two germline ends.

This chain links TRBV21-1 with TRBJ1-4; the table's D call TRBD1 went unverified against the DNA. TRBV21-1 is shown as a pseudogene. The CDR3 totals 15 residues. The CDR3 loop is CASSRQQAANEKLFF. DNA of the CDR3: TGTGCCAGCAGCCGTCAACAGGCCGCCAATGAAAAACTGTTTTTT.

The rearrangement links TRBV10-1 to TRBJ2-1; the match to TRBD2 covers 8 bases. From germline, CDR1 is WNHNN and CDR2 SYGVQD (reference sequence). J lost 5 bases, V lost 4 bases, and 7 bases had no gene match. The CDR3 sequence is 15 residues long. CDR3 in DNA: TGCGCCAGCAGTGTGCTGGGACTAGAAGACAATGAGCAGTTCTTC. Translated: CASSVLGLEDNEQFF.

The CDR3 reads CASSLRGRTEAFF. The CDR3 DNA follows: TGCGCCAGCAGCTTGAGGGGAAGAACTGAAGCTTTCTTT. This chain connects TRBV5-1 to TRBJ1-1, with D possibly matching TRBD1 (5 bases). Germline lookup yields CDR1 SGHRS and CDR2 YFSETQ. The CDR3 length is 13 residues. Trimming took off 1 base at V and 5 bases at J, with 9 bases between the two ends.

The V and J genes are TRBV5-1 and TRBJ1-1; TRBD1 might be the D (6 bases). Trimming took 4 bases from V and 4 from J, leaving 11 bases between them. From germline, CDR1 is SGHRS and CDR2 YFSETQ. This CDR3 spans 13 amino acids. CDR3 bases: TGCGCCAGCAGCGCAGGGGCCGGCACTGAAGCTTTCTTT. It encodes CASSAGAGTEAFF.

The V call is TRBV19, the J call TRBJ2-4, with TRBD1 identical over 8 bases. This CDR3 comprises 16 residues. V trimming: 11 bases; J trimming: 3 bases; junction bases outside the gene matches: 15. Germline V CDR1 and CDR2: LNHDA, SQIVND (reference sequence). In nucleotides, the CDR3 is TGTGCCCGCCACGGGTGGACAGGGTCGGGCAAAAACATTCAGTACTTC. The encoded protein is CARHGWTGSGKNIQYF.

J is TRBJ2-4 and V is TRBV30; 7 bases map to TRBD2. There are 14 residues in the CDR3. Germline V CDR1 and CDR2: GTSNPN, SVGIG (reference sequence). The J segment lost 4 bases and the V segment lost 2 bases, leaving 5 bases of the junction unmatched. The chain's CDR3 is CAWSRGRAKNIQYF. The CDR3 region has the DNA TGTGCCTGGAGTCGTGGGAGGGCTAAAAACATTCAGTACTTC.

The chain links TRBV11-2 to TRBJ2-1, with TRBD2 matching 13 bases. Losses at the gene ends were 4 bases for V and 6 bases for J; bases not matched to a gene: 3. This CDR3 is built from 15 residues. Germline CDR1 reads SGHAT; CDR2 reads FQNNGV. CDR3 DNA sequence: TGTGCCAGCAGCTGGGGGACTAGCGGGGTCAATGAGCAGTTCTTC. This gives the protein CASSWGTSGVNEQFF.

V and J are TRBV18 and TRBJ2-3, with D unclear. Trimming cost V 3 bases and J 4 bases, with 11 bases left between them. The CDR3 sequence is 14 residues long. Germline V gives CDR1 KGHSH, CDR2 LQKENI. CDR3 coding DNA: TGTGCCAGCTCACCCGTCAAGGCCCCAGATACGCAGTATTTT. Protein: CASSPVKAPDTQYF.

The chain is built from TRBV30 and TRBJ1-5; maybe TRBD1 (5 bases). The CDR3 loop spans 15 amino acids. V lost 1 base and J 7 bases, leaving 17 bases between the germline ends. Germline V gene data show CDR1 as GTSNPN and CDR2 as SVGIG (reference sequence). The CDR3 DNA follows: TGTGCCTGGAGTGGCGGGACTGAGGGACGCCAGCCCCAGCATTTT. Translated: CAWSGGTEGRQPQHF. The variable domain in full, with the rest retrieved from reference TRBV30 and TRBJ1-5, is SQTIHQWPATLVQPVGSPLSLECTVEGTSNPNLYWYRQAAGRGLQLLFYSVGIGQISSEVPQNLSASRPQDRQFILSSKKLLLSDSGFYLCAWSGGTEGRQPQHFGDGTRLSIL.

The chain couples TRBV14 to TRBJ2-5; D unclear. The CDR3 loop spans 15 amino acids. The germline V gene has CDR1 SGHDN and CDR2 FVKESK. Trimming pared 1 base from V and 1 base from J, leaving 10 bases between. CDR3 DNA sequence: TGTGCCAGCAGCCAAGTCAAAGGGTTCCAAGAGACCCAGTACTTC. It yields the protein CASSQVKGFQETQYF.

The genes are TRBV6-1 and TRBJ2-3, with 8 bases identical to TRBD1. CDR1 and CDR2 from the germline V gene are MNHNS and SASEGT. Unmatched junction bases numbered 10, after V lost 7 bases and J lost 4 bases. The CDR3 sequence is 15 residues long. CDR3 region: CASTNAGGASDTQYF. The CDR3 DNA follows: TGTGCCAGCACCAACGCAGGGGGCGCCTCAGATACGCAGTATTTT.

In DNA, the CDR3 is TGTGCCAGCAGTGCAACGGGGGGAGAGACCCAGTACTTC. Encoded protein: CASSATGGETQYF. The rearrangement uses TRBV6-1 and TRBJ2-5; 7 bases fit TRBD2. Germline loops: CDR1 MNHNS, CDR2 SASEGT. Trimming removed 4 bases from V and 4 bases from J; junction bases left unmatched: 3. CDR3 size: 13 residues.